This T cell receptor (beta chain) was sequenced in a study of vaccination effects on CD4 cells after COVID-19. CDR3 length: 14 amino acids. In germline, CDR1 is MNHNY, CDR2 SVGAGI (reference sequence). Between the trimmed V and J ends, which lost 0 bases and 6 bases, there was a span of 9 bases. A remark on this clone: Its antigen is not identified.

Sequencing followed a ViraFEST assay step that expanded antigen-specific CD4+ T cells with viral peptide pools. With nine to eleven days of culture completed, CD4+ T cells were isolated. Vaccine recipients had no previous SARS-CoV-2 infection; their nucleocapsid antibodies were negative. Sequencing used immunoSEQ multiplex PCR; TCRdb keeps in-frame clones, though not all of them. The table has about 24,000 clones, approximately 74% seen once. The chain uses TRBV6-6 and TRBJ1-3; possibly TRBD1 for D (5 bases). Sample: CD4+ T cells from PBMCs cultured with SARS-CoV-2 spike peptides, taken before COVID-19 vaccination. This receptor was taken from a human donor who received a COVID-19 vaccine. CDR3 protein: CASSYSWDVNTIYF. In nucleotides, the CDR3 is TGTGCCAGCAGTTACTCCTGGGACGTAAACACCATATATTTT.